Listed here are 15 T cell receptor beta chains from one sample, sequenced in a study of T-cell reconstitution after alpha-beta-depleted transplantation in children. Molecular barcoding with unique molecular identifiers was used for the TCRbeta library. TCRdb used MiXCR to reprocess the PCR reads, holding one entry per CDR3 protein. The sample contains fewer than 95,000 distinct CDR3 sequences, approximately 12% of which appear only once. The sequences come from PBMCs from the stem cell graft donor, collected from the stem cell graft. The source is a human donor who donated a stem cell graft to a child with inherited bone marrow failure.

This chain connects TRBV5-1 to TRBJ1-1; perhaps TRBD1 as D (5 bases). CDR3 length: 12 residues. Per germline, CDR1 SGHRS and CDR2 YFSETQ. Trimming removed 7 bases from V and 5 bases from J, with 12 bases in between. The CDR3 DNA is TGCGCCAGCGGGTCCGGGGGTACTGAAGCTTTCTTT. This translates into CASGSGGTEAFF.

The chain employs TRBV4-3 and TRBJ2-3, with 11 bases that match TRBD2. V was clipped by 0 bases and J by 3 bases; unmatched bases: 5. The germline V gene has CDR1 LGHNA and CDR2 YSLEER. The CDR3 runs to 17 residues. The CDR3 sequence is CASSQDEASGRTDTQYF. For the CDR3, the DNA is TGCGCCAGCAGCCAAGATGAGGCTAGCGGGAGGACAGATACGCAGTATTTT.

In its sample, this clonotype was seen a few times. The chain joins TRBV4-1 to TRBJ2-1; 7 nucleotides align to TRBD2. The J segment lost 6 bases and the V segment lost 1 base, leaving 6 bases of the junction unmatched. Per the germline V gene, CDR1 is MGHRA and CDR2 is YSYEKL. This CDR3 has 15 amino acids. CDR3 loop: CASSQGTRNFNEQFF. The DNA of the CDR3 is TGCGCCAGCAGCCAAGGGACTAGGAATTTCAATGAGCAGTTCTTC.

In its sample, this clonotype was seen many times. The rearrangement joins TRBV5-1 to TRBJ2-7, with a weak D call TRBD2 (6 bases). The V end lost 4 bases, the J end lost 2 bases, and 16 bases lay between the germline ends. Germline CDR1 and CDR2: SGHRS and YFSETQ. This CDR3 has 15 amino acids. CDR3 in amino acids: CASSPVGGGAYEQYF. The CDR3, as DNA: TGCGCCAGCAGCCCGGTTGGGGGAGGCGCCTACGAGCAGTACTTC.

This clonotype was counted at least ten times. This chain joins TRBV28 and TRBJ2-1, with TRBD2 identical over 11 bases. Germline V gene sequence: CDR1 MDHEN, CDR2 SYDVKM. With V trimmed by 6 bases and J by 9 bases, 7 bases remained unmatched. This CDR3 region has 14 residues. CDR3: CASSTSGRGGEQFF. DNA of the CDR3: TGTGCCAGCAGCACTAGCGGGAGAGGCGGTGAGCAGTTCTTC.

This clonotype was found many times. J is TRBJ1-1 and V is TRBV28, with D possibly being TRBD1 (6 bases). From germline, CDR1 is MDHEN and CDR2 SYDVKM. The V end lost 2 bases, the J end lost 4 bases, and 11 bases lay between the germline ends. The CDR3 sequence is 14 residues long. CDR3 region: CASSLTGGGTEAFF. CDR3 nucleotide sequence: TGTGCCAGCAGTTTAACGGGGGGCGGCACTGAAGCTTTCTTT.

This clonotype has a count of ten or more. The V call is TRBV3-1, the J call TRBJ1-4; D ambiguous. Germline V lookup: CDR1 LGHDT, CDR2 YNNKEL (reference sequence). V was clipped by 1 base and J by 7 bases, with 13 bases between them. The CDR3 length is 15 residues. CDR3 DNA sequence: TGTGCCAGCAGCCAAGCCGGGCTGGCGGCTGAAAAACTGTTTTTT. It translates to CASSQAGLAAEKLFF.

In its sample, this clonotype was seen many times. CDR3 in amino acids: CASSRGEWNTEAFF. CDR3 in DNA: TGCGCCAGCAGCCGGGGGGAATGGAACACTGAAGCTTTCTTT. The V and J genes are TRBV5-1 and TRBJ1-1; weak D call: TRBD1 (5 bases). Trimming removed 4 bases from V and 1 base from J, with 11 bases in between. The CDR3 extends over 14 amino acids. The germline CDR1 and CDR2 sequences are SGHRS and YFSETQ.

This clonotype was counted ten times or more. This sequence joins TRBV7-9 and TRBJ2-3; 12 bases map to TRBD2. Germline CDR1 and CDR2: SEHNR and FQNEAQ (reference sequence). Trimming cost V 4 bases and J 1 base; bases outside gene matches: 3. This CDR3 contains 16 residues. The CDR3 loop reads CASSSGLAGRTDTQYF. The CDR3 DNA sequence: TGTGCCAGCAGCTCCGGACTAGCGGGACGCACAGATACGCAGTATTTT.

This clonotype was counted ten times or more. The CDR3 is CASSPWTGGGNTIYF. CDR3 nucleotide sequence: TGTGCCAGCAGCCCCTGGACAGGGGGAGGAAACACCATATATTTT. The chain is built from TRBV3-1 and TRBJ1-3; the match to TRBD1 covers 10 bases. V shed 4 bases and J 4 bases; nucleotides not matched to a gene: 4. This CDR3 comprises 15 residues. CDR1 LGHDT and CDR2 YNNKEL come from the germline V gene (reference sequence). Complete variable domain (other parts from reference TRBV3-1 and TRBJ1-3): DTAVSQTPKYLVTQMGNDKSIKCEQNLGHDTMYWYKQDSKKFLKIMFSYNNKELIINETVPNRFSPKSPDKAHLNLHINSLELGDSAVYFCASSPWTGGGNTIYFGEGSWLTVV.

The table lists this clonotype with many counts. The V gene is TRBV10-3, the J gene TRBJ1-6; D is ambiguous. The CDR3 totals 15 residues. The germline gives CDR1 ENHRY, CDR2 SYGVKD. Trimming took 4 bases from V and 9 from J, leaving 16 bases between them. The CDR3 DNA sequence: TGTGCCATCAGTGCCGCGTACGGCCGACGTTCACCCCTCCACTTT. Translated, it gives CAISAAYGRRSPLHF.

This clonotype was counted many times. CDR3 DNA: TGTGCCAGCAGCGGTGGGGGTACCCAGCCCCAGCATTTT. Translation gives CASSGGGTQPQHF. V usage is TRBV16 and J usage is TRBJ1-5; weak D call: TRBD1 (5 bases). This CDR3 has 13 residues. Germline V gene sequence: CDR1 KGHSY, CDR2 FQNENV. V gave up 5 bases and J gave up 7 bases, with 12 bases separating them.

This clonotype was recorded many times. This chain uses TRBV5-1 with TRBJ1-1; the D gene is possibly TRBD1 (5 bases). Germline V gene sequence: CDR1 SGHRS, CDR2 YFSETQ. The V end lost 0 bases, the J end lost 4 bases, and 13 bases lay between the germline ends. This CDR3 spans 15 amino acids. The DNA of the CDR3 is TGCGCCAGCAGCTTGGAAGGGACCCCGGGCACTGAAGCTTTCTTT. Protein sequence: CASSLEGTPGTEAFF. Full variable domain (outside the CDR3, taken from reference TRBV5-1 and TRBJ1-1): KAGVTQTPRYLIKTRGQQVTLSCSPISGHRSVSWYQQTPGQGLQFLFEYFSETQRNKGNFPGRFSGRQFSNSRSEMNVSTLELGDSALYLCASSLEGTPGTEAFFGQGTRLTVV.

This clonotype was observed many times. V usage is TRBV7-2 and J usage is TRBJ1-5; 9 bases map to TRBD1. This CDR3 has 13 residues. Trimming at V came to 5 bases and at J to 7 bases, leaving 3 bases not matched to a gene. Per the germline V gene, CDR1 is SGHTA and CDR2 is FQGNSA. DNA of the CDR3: TGTGCCAGCAGCCCGGGACAGGGACAGCCCCAGCATTTT. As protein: CASSPGQGQPQHF. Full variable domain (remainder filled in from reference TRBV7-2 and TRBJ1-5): GAGVSQSPSNKVTEKGKDVELRCDPISGHTALYWYRQSLGQGLEFLIYFQGNSAPDKSGLPSDRFSAERTGGSVSTLTIQRTQQEDSAVYLCASSPGQGQPQHFGDGTRLSIL.

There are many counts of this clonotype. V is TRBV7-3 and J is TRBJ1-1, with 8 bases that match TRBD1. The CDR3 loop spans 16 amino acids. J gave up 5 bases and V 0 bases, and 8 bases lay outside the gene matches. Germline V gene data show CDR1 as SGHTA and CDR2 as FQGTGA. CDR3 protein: CASSLTPGTGGTEAFF. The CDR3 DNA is TGTGCCAGCAGCTTAACGCCAGGGACAGGTGGGACTGAAGCTTTCTTT. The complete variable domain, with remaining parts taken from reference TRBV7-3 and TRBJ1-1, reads GAGVSQTPSNKVTEKGKYVELRCDPISGHTALYWYRQSLGQGPEFLIYFQGTGAADDSGLPNDRFFAVRPEGSVSTLKIQRTERGDSAVYLCASSLTPGTGGTEAFFGQGTRLTVV.